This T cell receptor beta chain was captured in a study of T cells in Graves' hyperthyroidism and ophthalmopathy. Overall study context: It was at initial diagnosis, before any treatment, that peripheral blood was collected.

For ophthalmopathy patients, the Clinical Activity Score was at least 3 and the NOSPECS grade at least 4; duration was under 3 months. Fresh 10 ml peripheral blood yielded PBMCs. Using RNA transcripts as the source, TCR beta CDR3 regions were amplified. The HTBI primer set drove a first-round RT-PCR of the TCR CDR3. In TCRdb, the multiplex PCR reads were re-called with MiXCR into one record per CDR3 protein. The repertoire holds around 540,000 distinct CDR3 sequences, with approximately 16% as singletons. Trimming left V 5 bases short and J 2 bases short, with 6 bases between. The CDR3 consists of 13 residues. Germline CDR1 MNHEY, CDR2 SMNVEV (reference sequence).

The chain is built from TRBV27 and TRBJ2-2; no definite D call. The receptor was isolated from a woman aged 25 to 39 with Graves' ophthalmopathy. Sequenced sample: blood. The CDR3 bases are TGTGCCAGCAGTGCCACTAACACCGGGGAGCTGTTTTTT. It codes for CASSATNTGELFF.